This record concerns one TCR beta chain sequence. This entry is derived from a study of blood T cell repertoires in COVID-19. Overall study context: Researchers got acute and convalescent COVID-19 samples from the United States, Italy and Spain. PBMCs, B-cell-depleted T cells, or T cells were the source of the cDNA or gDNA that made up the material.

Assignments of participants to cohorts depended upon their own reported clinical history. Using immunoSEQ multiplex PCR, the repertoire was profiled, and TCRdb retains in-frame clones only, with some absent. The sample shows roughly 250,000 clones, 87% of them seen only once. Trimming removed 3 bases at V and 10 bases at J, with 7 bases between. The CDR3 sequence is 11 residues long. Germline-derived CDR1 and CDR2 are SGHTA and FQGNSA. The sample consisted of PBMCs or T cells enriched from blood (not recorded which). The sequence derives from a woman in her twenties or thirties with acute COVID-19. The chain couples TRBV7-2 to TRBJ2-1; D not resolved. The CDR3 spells CASSLAAEQFF. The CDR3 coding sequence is TGTGCCAGCAGCTTGGCGGCCGAGCAGTTCTTC.